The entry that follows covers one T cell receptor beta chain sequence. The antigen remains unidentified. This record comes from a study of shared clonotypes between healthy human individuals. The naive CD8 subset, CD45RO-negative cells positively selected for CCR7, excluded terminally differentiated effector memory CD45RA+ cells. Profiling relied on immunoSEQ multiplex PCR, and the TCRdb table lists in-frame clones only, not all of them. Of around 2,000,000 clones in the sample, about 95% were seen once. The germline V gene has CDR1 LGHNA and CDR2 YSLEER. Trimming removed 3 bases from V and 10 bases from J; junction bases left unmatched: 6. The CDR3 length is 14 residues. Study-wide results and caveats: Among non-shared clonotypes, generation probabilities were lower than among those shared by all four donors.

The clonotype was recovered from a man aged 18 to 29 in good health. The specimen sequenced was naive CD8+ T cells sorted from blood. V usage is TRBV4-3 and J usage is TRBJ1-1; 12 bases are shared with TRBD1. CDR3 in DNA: TGCGCCAGCAGCCAGGGACAGGGGGCGGCGGTAGCTTTCTTT. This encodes CASSQGQGAAVAFF.